The 8 T cell receptor beta chains below come from one sample, sequenced in a study of graft-versus-host responses after intestinal transplantation. The assay was immunoSEQ multiplex PCR, and TCRdb's table has in-frame clones only and misses some. The table lists around 100,000 clones, approximately 93% of them singletons. The antigens of these receptors remain unknown. Sequences were derived from unstimulated CD8+ T cells sorted from spleen or lymph node cells, sampled before transplant. The receptor source for this set is a human donor who was the organ donor for an intestinal transplant.

This chain connects TRBV9 to TRBJ2-1; 9 bases map to TRBD2. Trimming cost V 2 bases and J 7 bases; bases outside gene matches: 10. The CDR3 sequence is 16 residues long. The germline V gene has CDR1 SGDLS and CDR2 YYNGEE. The CDR3 nucleotides read TGTGCCAGCAGCGTGAATAGGCGGGAGGGCCGAAATGAGCAGTTCTTC. It is translated as CASSVNRREGRNEQFF.

This clone was detected only once. V gene TRBV2 combines with J gene TRBJ2-7; 11 bases fit TRBD1. CDR3 length equals 15 residues. Germline V CDR1 and CDR2: SNHLY, FYNNEI. With V trimmed by 3 bases and J by 3 bases, 4 bases remained unmatched. The CDR3 DNA is TGTGCCAGCAGTGATGATGGGACAGGGGGCTACGAGCAGTACTTC. Translation gives CASSDDGTGGYEQYF.

This clone is a singleton in its sample. The rearrangement links TRBV10-1 to TRBJ2-7; D perhaps matches TRBD2 (5 bases). The V gene's germline CDR1 is WNHNN and CDR2 SYGVQD (reference sequence). V dropped 8 bases and J dropped 3 bases, with 20 bases sitting between them. This CDR3 has 15 residues. CDR3 DNA sequence: TGCGCCAGCCCAGAGGCGGGTCGGATGAACTACGAGCAGTACTTC. Translating gives CASPEAGRMNYEQYF.

This chain uses TRBV13 with TRBJ2-7, with 7 bases that match TRBD2. The ends lost 6 bases at V and 4 bases at J; junction bases unmatched: 3. The CDR3 contains 12 residues. Germline lookup yields CDR1 PRHDT and CDR2 FYEKMQ (reference sequence). CDR3 nucleotides: TGTGCCAGCAGTGGCGGGAGATACGAGCAGTACTTC. Translated: CASSGGRYEQYF.

The chain has TRBV7-2 and TRBJ2-5; maybe TRBD1 (5 bases). The length of the CDR3 is 15 residues. Trimming removed 8 bases at V and 5 bases at J, with 21 bases between. From germline, CDR1 is SGHTA and CDR2 FQGNSA. DNA of the CDR3: TGTGCCAGCCAATTTACCGCAGGGCAACGGGAGACCCAGTACTTC. As protein: CASQFTAGQRETQYF.

This sequence joins TRBV27 and TRBJ2-7; TRBD1 agrees at 8 bases. This CDR3 is built from 12 residues. With 4 bases clipped from V and 5 bases from J, the junction kept 1 base outside the gene matches. Germline assignment: CDR1 MNHEY and CDR2 SMNVEV (reference sequence). CDR3 in DNA: TGTGCCAGCAGTTCGACAGGGGACGAGCAGTACTTC. This translates into CASSSTGDEQYF.

This rearrangement joins TRBV4-1 to TRBJ1-5; 7 bases are shared with TRBD1. V trimming: 3 bases; J trimming: 3 bases; junction bases outside the gene matches: 5. Germline V CDR1 and CDR2: MGHRA, YSYEKL. CDR3 length equals 15 residues. The CDR3 spells CASSQITGANQPQHF. The CDR3 nucleotides are TGCGCCAGCAGCCAGATCACAGGGGCCAATCAGCCCCAGCATTTT.

The rearrangement joins TRBV5-1 to TRBJ2-7; 12 nucleotides align to TRBD2. Trimming removed 0 bases from V and 5 bases from J; junction bases left unmatched: 9. CDR3 length: 17 residues. CDR1 and CDR2 from the germline V gene are SGHRS and YFSETQ. The CDR3 DNA reads TGCGCCAGCAGCTTGGCATCCCTTACTAGCGGGAGGAACGAGCAGTACTTC. Translation gives CASSLASLTSGRNEQYF.